This T cell receptor (beta chain) was found in a study of cytomegalovirus exposure and HLA in healthy donors. Whole-study findings and limits: According to the study, roughly 160 TCR beta chains were cytomegalovirus-associated.

The PCR contained 60 Vbeta and 13 Jbeta primers. Profiled with immunoSEQ multiplex PCR; TCRdb holds only in-frame clones, not every one. The sample lists about 71,000 clones, around two thirds occurring once. Note on this clone: The antigen is not known.

The CDR3 contains 16 residues. J was trimmed by 0 bases and V by 6 bases; bases with no gene match: 6. Looked up from germline, CDR1 is SNHLY and CDR2 is FYNNEI. The chain couples TRBV2 to TRBJ1-1; 11 bases align to TRBD1. This receptor was taken from a woman in her forties or fifties in good health and CMV-seropositive. The specimen was PBMCs. CDR3 amino acids: CASRGDRGWVNTEAFF. The CDR3 DNA is TGTGCCAGCAGAGGGGACAGGGGGTGGGTGAACACTGAAGCTTTCTTT. Full variable domain (missing parts from reference TRBV2 and TRBJ1-1): EPEVTQTPSHQVTQMGQEVILRCVPISNHLYFYWYRQILGQKVEFLVSFYNNEISEKSEIFDDQFSVERPDGSNFTLKIRSTKLEDSAMYFCASRGDRGWVNTEAFFGQGTRLTVV.